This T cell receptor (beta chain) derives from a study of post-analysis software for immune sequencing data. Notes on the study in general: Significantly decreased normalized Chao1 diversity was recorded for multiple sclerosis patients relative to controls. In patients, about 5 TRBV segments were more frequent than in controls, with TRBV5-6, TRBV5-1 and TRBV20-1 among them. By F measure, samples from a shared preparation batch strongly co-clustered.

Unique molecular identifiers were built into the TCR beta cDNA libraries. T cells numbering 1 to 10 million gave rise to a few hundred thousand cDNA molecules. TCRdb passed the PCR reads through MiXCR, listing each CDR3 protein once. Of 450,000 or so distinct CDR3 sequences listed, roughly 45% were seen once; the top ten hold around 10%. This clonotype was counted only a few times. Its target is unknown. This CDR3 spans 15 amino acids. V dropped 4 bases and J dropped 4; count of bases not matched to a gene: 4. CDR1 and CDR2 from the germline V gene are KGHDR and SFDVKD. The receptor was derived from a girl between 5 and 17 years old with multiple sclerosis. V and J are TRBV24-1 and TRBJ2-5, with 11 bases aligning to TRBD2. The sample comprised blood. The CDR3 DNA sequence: TGTGCCACCAGTGACCTACTAGCGGGAGTAGAGACCCAGTACTTC. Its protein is CATSDLLAGVETQYF.